This TCR beta chain originates from a study of T-cell reconstitution after alpha-beta-depleted transplantation in children. Regarding the study as a whole: Diversity of TCRbeta at day 60 was high in some patients, arising from surviving recipient T cells and thymic progenitors. It was newly produced T cells that mostly accounted for T-cell counts and diversity one year after transplant. Several hundred rapidly expanded clones from non-depleted graft cells reportedly supplied alpha-beta T cells about two months post-transplant.

The TCRbeta library was prepared with unique molecular identifiers. A single record per CDR3 protein comes from TCRdb applying MiXCR to the PCR reads. The sample records some 440,000 distinct CDR3 sequences, around 15% being singletons. To note about this clonotype: Its antigen is unidentified.

From germline, CDR1 is KGHSH and CDR2 LQKENI. The CDR3 totals 15 residues. Trimming cost V 4 bases and J 1 base, with 13 bases left between them. Sequenced here: PBMCs, mostly from graft donor cells, sampled 360 days after TCRalphabeta/CD19-depleted stem cell transplant. The TCR comes from a boy under two years old who had a stem cell transplant for Wiskott-Aldrich syndrome, so the T cells may come from the graft donor. This chain connects TRBV18 to TRBJ1-2; D uncertain. The CDR3 coding sequence is TGTGCCAGCTCACGTGACGGGTCCCTTAACTATGGCTACACCTTC. Translated, it gives CASSRDGSLNYGYTF.